One sample yielded the 18 T cell receptor beta chains listed below, sequenced in a study of read filtering for tumor transcriptome and immune sequencing. From 300 to 400 ng of RNA, a library with molecular barcoded alpha/delta and beta/gamma adaptors was made. MiXCR, applied by TCRdb to the reads, yields one record per CDR3 protein. The sample records 100,000 to 150,000 distinct CDR3 sequences, 13% being singletons. Sequencing used a population of CD138-negative cells sorted from bone marrow. These receptors originate from a donor at least 40 years old with multiple myeloma.

This clonotype was picked up many times. This chain joins TRBV4-3 and TRBJ2-2; no reliable D call. Between the trimmed V and J ends, which lost 0 bases and 7 bases, there was a span of 12 bases. Germline V gene lookup returns CDR1 LGHNA and CDR2 YSLEER. There are 15 residues in the CDR3. This CDR3 is CASSQEFVGHGELFF. The CDR3 DNA sequence: TGCGCCAGCAGCCAAGAGTTTGTGGGCCACGGGGAGCTGTTTTTT.

This clonotype was seen repeatedly, ten times or more. This sequence joins TRBV6-6 and TRBJ2-5; D is perhaps TRBD2 (6 bases). Per the germline V gene, CDR1 is MNHNY and CDR2 is SVGAGI (reference sequence). The CDR3 has 13 amino acids. The V end was cut by 10 bases, the J end by 5 bases, with 17 bases between. The CDR3 loop is CAIGPRGWETQYF. The CDR3 nucleotides read TGTGCCATCGGGCCGCGGGGATGGGAGACCCAGTACTTC.

This clonotype was seen repeatedly, ten times or more. The V call is TRBV12-3 or TRBV12-4, the J call TRBJ1-1; no definite D call. The CDR3 is made up of 13 amino acids. The germline V and J ends were trimmed by 7 bases and 1 base, with 10 bases remaining between them. The CDR3 protein is CASNPKANTEAFF. CDR3 bases: TGTGCCAGCAACCCCAAAGCGAACACTGAAGCTTTCTTT.

This clonotype was recorded many times. The gene calls are TRBV7-2 and TRBJ1-1; TRBD1 matches 8 bases. After removal of 6 bases from V and 4 bases from J, the junction contained 10 bases not matched to a gene. There are 15 residues in the CDR3. The V gene's germline CDR1 is SGHTA and CDR2 FQGNSA. This CDR3 is CASRGPTGGGTEAFF. The DNA of the CDR3 is TGTGCCAGCAGGGGTCCTACAGGGGGTGGCACTGAAGCTTTCTTT.

This clonotype was seen ten or more times. The chain couples TRBV20-1 to TRBJ1-5, with 8 bases matching TRBD1. Germline CDR1 and CDR2: DFQATT and SNEGSKA (reference sequence). Trimming removed 1 base from V and 0 bases from J; junction bases left unmatched: 2. The CDR3 has 15 amino acids. Here the CDR3 reads CSARGDRGSNQPQHF. The CDR3 coding sequence is TGCAGTGCTAGAGGCGACAGGGGTAGCAATCAGCCCCAGCATTTT.

This clonotype was seen ten or more times. The V gene is TRBV29-1, the J gene TRBJ2-3, with 10 positions matching TRBD2. The germline CDR1 and CDR2 sequences are SQVTM and ANQGSEA. The CDR3 covers 13 residues. J gave up 7 bases and V 4 bases, and 5 bases lay outside the gene matches. The DNA of the CDR3 is TGCAGCGTTGCTAGCGGGAGTGCGAATACGCAGTATTTT. Translated, it gives CSVASGSANTQYF.

This clonotype was picked up many times. The V and J genes are TRBV7-3 and TRBJ1-1; D is possibly TRBD1 (5 bases). The CDR3 extends over 16 amino acids. Germline values: CDR1 SGHTA, CDR2 FQGTGA. Deletions cut 5 bases from V and 5 bases from J, with 21 bases between. This CDR3 reads CASSAGTGTPRTEAFF. Here the CDR3 DNA reads TGTGCCAGCAGCGCGGGAACCGGGACCCCCCGGACTGAAGCTTTCTTT.

This clonotype has a count of ten or more. This chain links TRBV2 with TRBJ2-1; 9 bases fit TRBD1. The CDR3 sequence is 15 residues long. Germline values: CDR1 SNHLY, CDR2 FYNNEI. V dropped 5 bases and J dropped 8; count of bases not matched to a gene: 10. The CDR3 DNA sequence: TGTGCCAGCAGTAGAACAGGGGGCCGACACGATGAGCAGTTCTTC. Protein product: CASSRTGGRHDEQFF. Supplemented by reference TRBV2 and TRBJ2-1, the full variable domain reads EPEVTQTPSHQVTQMGQEVILRCVPISNHLYFYWYRQILGQKVEFLVSFYNNEISEKSEIFDDQFSVERPDGSNFTLKIRSTKLEDSAMYFCASSRTGGRHDEQFFGPGTRLTVL.

This clonotype has a count of ten or more. In DNA, the CDR3 is TGTGCCAGCAGTTACTATAGGCGTCTGGCCTTGGGGAATGAGCAGTTCTTC. Translation gives CASSYYRRLALGNEQFF. The chain joins TRBV6-2 or TRBV6-3 to TRBJ2-1; unclear D gene. Trimming removed 1 base at V and 7 bases at J, with 20 bases between. The CDR3 totals 17 residues. The germline V gene has CDR1 MNHEY and CDR2 SVGEGT.

Ten or more counts support this clonotype. The chain joins TRBV20-1 to TRBJ2-7; D call uncertain. This CDR3 comprises 11 residues. Germline V gene lookup returns CDR1 DFQATT and CDR2 SNEGSKA (reference sequence). V shed 6 bases and J shed 5 bases, with 11 bases lying between them. The DNA for the CDR3 is TGCAGTGCCCCGCTTGGGGACGAGCAGTACTTC. Its protein is CSAPLGDEQYF.

This clonotype appeared many times. The V gene is TRBV14, the J gene TRBJ2-2, with no clear D. The CDR3 contains 16 residues. With 3 bases removed from V and 5 bases from J, the gap between germline ends came to 16 bases. Germline CDR1 reads SGHDN; CDR2 reads FVKESK. This chain's CDR3 is CASSHRVGPITGELFF. Here the CDR3 DNA reads TGTGCCAGCAGCCATCGAGTTGGACCAATAACCGGGGAGCTGTTTTTT.

For this clonotype: Since no conserved phenylalanine or tryptophan closes the CDR3, a read error is the likely cause. No DNA is shown, since the ends of the CDR3 on it are uncertain; the CDR3 is the one TCRdb lists. V usage is TRBV29-1 and J usage is TRBJ2-1; TRBD2, the table's D call, was not compared with the DNA. The CDR3 is made up of 13 amino acids, end residues included. Germline assignment: CDR1 SQVTM and CDR2 ANQGSEA. This CDR3 reads CSVRIAGGLGQLY.

About this clonotype: A single base separates this from a much larger clone, so it may be a read error. Without the conserved terminal phenylalanine or tryptophan, this CDR3 likely stems from a read error. This rearrangement joins TRBV7-9 to TRBJ2-7; 7 bases agree with TRBD2. This CDR3 is 15 amino acids long. From germline, CDR1 is SEHNR and CDR2 FQNEAQ (reference sequence). V shed 2 bases, J shed 3 bases, and the junction held 7 bases outside the gene matches. The CDR3 DNA reads TGTGCCAGCAGCTTAATGGTAGCGGGCGGCTACGAGCAGTACTCC. This gives the protein CASSLMVAGGYEQYS.

Only a few counts were recorded for this clonotype. The chain couples TRBV20-1 to TRBJ1-6; D is unclear. V lost 0 bases to trimming and J lost 6 bases, with 9 bases between them. CDR3 size: 14 residues. Germline CDR1 and CDR2: DFQATT and SNEGSKA (reference sequence). CDR3 in amino acids: CSARDATRNSPLHF. In DNA, the CDR3 is TGCAGTGCTAGAGATGCGACACGTAATTCACCCCTCCACTTT.

To note about this clonotype: Since a far larger clone is one base different, this is likely a read error. This sequence joins TRBV7-2 and TRBJ2-1; a possible D gene is TRBD2 (5 bases). The CDR3 is made up of 16 amino acids. Per the germline V gene, CDR1 is SGHTA and CDR2 is FQGNSA. This CDR3 reads CASSSSRGPTYSEQFF. The DNA of the CDR3 is TGTGCCAGCAGCTCGAGTCGAGGGCCCACCTACAGTGAGCAGTTCTTC.

This clonotype was counted at least ten times. The chain carries TRBV30 and TRBJ2-1, with 13 bases matching TRBD2. Trimming removed 7 bases from V and 7 bases from J; junction bases left unmatched: 10. Germline CDR1 is GTSNPN and CDR2 is SVGIG (reference sequence). The CDR3 loop spans 15 amino acids. The CDR3 DNA is TGTGCCTCCCAAACAAAGACTAGCGGGAGGAATGAGCAGTTCTTC. It yields the protein CASQTKTSGRNEQFF.

This clonotype was seen at least ten times. The chain combines TRBV2 with TRBJ2-2; D unclear. CDR3 length equals 13 residues. The germline CDR1 and CDR2 sequences are SNHLY and FYNNEI. The V end lost 7 bases, the J end lost 6 bases, and 12 bases lay between the germline ends. The CDR3 nucleotides are TGTGCCAGCACCGTCAGTGAGCCCGGGGAGCTGTTTTTT. Translated: CASTVSEPGELFF.

This clonotype has just a few counts. Since a much larger clone is just one base distant, this may be a read error. The chain combines TRBV12-3 or TRBV12-4 with TRBJ1-1; tentative D call: TRBD1 (6 bases). The ends were cut back, 2 bases at V and 4 bases at J, with 11 bases in the middle. The CDR3 length is 14 residues. Written as DNA, the CDR3 is TGTGCCAGCAGTTTAAGGGGGGCCCGCACTGAAGCTTTCTTT. This codes for CASSLRGARTEAFF.